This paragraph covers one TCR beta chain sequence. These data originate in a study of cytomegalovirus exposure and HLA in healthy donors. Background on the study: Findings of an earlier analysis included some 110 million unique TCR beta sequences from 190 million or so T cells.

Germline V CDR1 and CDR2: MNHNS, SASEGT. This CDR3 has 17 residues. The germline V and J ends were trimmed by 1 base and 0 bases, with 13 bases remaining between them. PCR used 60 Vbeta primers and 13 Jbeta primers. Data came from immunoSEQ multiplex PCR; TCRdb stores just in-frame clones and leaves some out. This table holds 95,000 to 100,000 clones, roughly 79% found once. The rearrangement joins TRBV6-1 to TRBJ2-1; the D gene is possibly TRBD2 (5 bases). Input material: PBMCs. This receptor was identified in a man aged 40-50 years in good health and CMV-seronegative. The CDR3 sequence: CASSEVAGGRSYNEQFF. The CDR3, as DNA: TGTGCCAGCAGTGAAGTCGCTGGAGGTCGCTCCTACAATGAGCAGTTCTTC.